This T cell receptor beta chain was found in a study of blood T cell repertoires in COVID-19 (TCRdb year 2020). Background for the entire study: Samples covering the acute and convalescent phases of COVID-19 were provided by collaborators in the United States, Italy and Spain. The repertoires were made available in a free public database intended to serve as a resource for research on the immune response to SARS-CoV-2. Samples were obtained from the ongoing ImmuneRACE study (first 160 participants) and from 1,254 subjects provided by 6 global collaborators. HLA class I and class II types, where available, came from metadata supplied by the sample provider rather than from assay-based typing. Deeply sampled blood TCRbeta repertoires from subjects exposed to, actively infected with, or recovered from COVID-19 were included in the dataset. The material from the prospective study consisted of cDNA or gDNA derived from T cells, B-cell-depleted T cells, or PBMCs. The sample metadata nearly always contained a de-identified subject ID, COVID-19 status, age in years and sex.

The collaborating institutions used their own protocols to collect whole blood in K2EDTA tubes. For TCRbeta analysis, collaborator samples were shipped as frozen whole blood, as isolated PBMCs, or as DNA extracted from either sample type. A distance of 11 bases separates the germline ends of V and J, which lose 1 base and 2 bases respectively. Including the terminal cysteine and phenylalanine, the CDR3 comprises 15 residues. Of all the DNA, just the CDR3 is kept, 45 bases in frame from base 1. CDR1 and CDR2 are read off the germline V gene as MNHNS and SASEGT. Regarding this clone: Its antigen target is currently unknown. Per-base quality was not reported, and no clone a single base away is much larger than it.

General study outcomes and caveats: The quantity of clinical and demographic metadata differed by source and by participant and was supplied without curation.

TCRbeta CDR3 regions were amplified from genomic DNA using the immunoSEQ Assay, a bias-controlled multiplex PCR. In the source study's methods: Within the assay, amplification of reference gene primers was used to estimate how many nucleated cells each sample contained. To quantify the absolute abundance of each unique TCRbeta CDR3 rearrangement, sequence reads were collapsed and filtered. For each sample, productive Simpson clonality was calculated as the square root of Simpson's diversity index across productive rearrangements. TCRdb took this table from immuneACCESS and kept in-frame rearrangements with V and J called. Such tables lack part of the clones; where checked against another copy, unresolved V genes explain under half of the gap, and the rest is unexplained. The D gene and trimming were derived from the DNA, and the V and J assignments and clone size from that table. The sample contains 100,000 or so clones, 90% to 95% of them found a single time. About 1% of the sample comes from the top ten.

The sequence links TRBV6-1 to TRBJ1-2; 6 matching bases give a weak D call of TRBD1. Sample: peripheral blood. The clonotype originates from a man aged 55 to 69 with acute or convalescent COVID-19. The CDR3 protein sequence reads: CASSEERTANYGYTF. The DNA sequence reads TGTGCCAGCAGTGAAGAAAGGACAGCCAACTATGGCTACACCTTC.